A single sample gave rise to the 10 T cell receptor beta chains below, sequenced in a study of cytomegalovirus exposure and HLA in healthy donors (dated by TCRdb to the late 2010s). The receptor library was made with the immunoSEQ multiplex PCR assay. TCRdb re-hosts the immuneACCESS table, in-frame sequences only. Its copies lack some clones; in the studies checked, an unresolved V gene accounts for under half of them, and the cause for the rest is not known. The sample table contains approximately 160,000 clones; only one count was recorded for 85% to 90% of them. Jointly, the top ten make up approximately 3.2% of the sample. Sequenced material: PBMCs. The receptors were gathered from a woman between 18 and 29 years old in good health and CMV-seropositive.

V and J are TRBV20-1 and TRBJ1-2; D not certain. CDR1 and CDR2 from the germline V gene are DFQATT and SNEGSKA (reference sequence). CDR3 length equals 10 residues. V lost 4 bases and J 8 bases, leaving 8 bases between the germline ends. Here the CDR3 DNA reads TGCAGTGCTACCGCCGAGGGCTACACCTTC. This sequence encodes CSATAEGYTF.

This rearrangement joins TRBV11-2 to TRBJ2-7; 9 bases are a match to TRBD2. V gave up 3 bases and J gave up 5 bases; unmatched junction bases: 5. Germline V gives CDR1 SGHAT, CDR2 FQNNGV. The CDR3 covers 14 residues. The CDR3 loop reads CASSLGGRADEQYF. The CDR3 nucleotides are TGTGCCAGCAGCTTGGGCGGGAGGGCCGACGAGCAGTACTTC.

This clone was counted a single time. This sequence joins TRBV2 and TRBJ1-3; D is possibly TRBD1 (6 bases). Trimming pared 5 bases from V and 5 bases from J, leaving 10 bases between. The CDR3 consists of 13 residues. Germline CDR1 SNHLY, CDR2 FYNNEI. The CDR3 sequence: CASSSWDRNTIYF. DNA for the CDR3: TGTGCCAGCAGTTCCTGGGACAGAAACACCATATATTTT.

The genes are TRBV30 and TRBJ2-2; 7 positions agree with TRBD2. V gave up 4 bases and J gave up 8 bases; unmatched junction bases: 7. The CDR3 has 13 residues. Germline V gene data show CDR1 as GTSNPN and CDR2 as SVGIG (reference sequence). CDR3 amino acids: CAWTSGPEGELFF. DNA for the CDR3: TGTGCCTGGACTAGCGGACCCGAAGGGGAGCTGTTTTTT.

The rearrangement uses TRBV4-2 and TRBJ2-7, with TRBD2 matching over 8 bases. CDR1 LGHNA and CDR2 YNFKEQ come from the germline V gene. The trim removed 4 bases at V and 5 bases at J, leaving 10 bases unmatched. The CDR3 covers 15 residues. The DNA for the CDR3 is TGTGCCAGCAGCCGGGGTCCAGCGGGAGACAACGAGCAGTACTTC. Encoded protein: CASSRGPAGDNEQYF.

The chain has TRBV28 and TRBJ1-4; 8 positions match TRBD1. The CDR3 extends over 15 amino acids. Germline-derived CDR1 and CDR2 are MDHEN and SYDVKM. Losses at the gene ends were 4 bases for V and 2 bases for J; bases not matched to a gene: 3. This CDR3 is CASSSRQGTNEKLFF. The CDR3 DNA is TGTGCCAGCAGTTCCCGACAGGGGACTAATGAAAAACTGTTTTTT.

The chain has TRBV25-1 and TRBJ1-2; the match to TRBD1 covers 7 bases. After removal of 6 bases from V and 8 bases from J, the junction contained 12 bases not matched to a gene. The CDR3 length is 14 residues. Germline V lookup: CDR1 MGHDK, CDR2 SYGVNS. The CDR3 loop is CASSPYTTGLGYTF. The CDR3 DNA reads as TGTGCCAGCAGCCCTTATACGACAGGGCTCGGCTACACCTTC.

V gene TRBV4-2 combines with J gene TRBJ2-3; no reliable D call. CDR3 length: 14 amino acids. V was shortened by 3 bases and J by 0 bases, with 7 bases between the two germline ends. Germline CDR1 and CDR2: LGHNA and YNFKEQ. The CDR3 here is CASSHLESTDTQYF. CDR3 DNA sequence: TGTGCCAGCAGCCACCTAGAGAGCACAGATACGCAGTATTTT.

The count of this clone is one. The rearrangement uses TRBV11-3 and TRBJ2-5, with D unclear. The germline V gene encodes CDR1 SGHNT and CDR2 YENEEA. Trimming took 5 bases from V and 5 from J, leaving 9 bases between them. This CDR3 is 12 amino acids long. The CDR3 DNA is TGTGCCAGCAGCGACTCTAGGGAGACCCAGTACTTC. Translating gives CASSDSRETQYF.

V and J are TRBV6-5 and TRBJ1-2, with TRBD1 as a possible D gene (5 bases). V shed 7 bases and J shed 7 bases, with 19 bases lying between them. This CDR3 has 14 amino acids. Germline CDR1 MNHEY, CDR2 SVGAGI. The chain's CDR3 is CASTQDWTRSGYTF. The DNA for the CDR3 is TGTGCCAGCACCCAAGACTGGACACGGTCTGGCTACACCTTC.